This TCR beta chain is from a study of T cells after yellow fever vaccination. Study-wide findings and caveats: Re-detected after boosting: most primary clones, 96% of CD4 and under 90% of CD8. The secondary T-cell response peaked on day 5, not day 15, but was weaker. FACS-sorted repertoires could contain abundant clonotypes contaminating from the bulk population.

Points on this clonotype: Its antigen is unknown.

The CDR3 runs 14 residues. Germline CDR1 is SNHLY and CDR2 is FYNNEI. Trimming took off 2 bases at V and 3 bases at J, with 11 bases between the two ends. It was through 5'RACE template switching that TCR cDNA was made, with a universal primer site and UMIs added. TCRdb reprocessed the 5' RACE reads via MiXCR and lists one record per CDR3 protein. Altogether hundreds of thousands of distinct CDR3 sequences are present, approximately 13% being singletons, with the ten largest covering about 15%. Source: PBMCs, taken on the day of the yellow fever booster vaccination. The sequence came from a man aged 25-40 years who received the YFV17D yellow fever vaccine. The rearrangement joins TRBV2 to TRBJ2-7, with D possibly matching TRBD2 (6 bases). CDR3 protein: CASSERGSGYEQYF. The CDR3 DNA reads TGTGCCAGCAGTGAAAGGGGTAGCGGCTACGAGCAGTACTTC.